A single sample gave rise to the 27 T cell receptor beta chains below, sequenced in a study of T cell repertoires in cytomegalovirus infection. TCRdb reprocessed the reads with MiXCR, giving one entry per CDR3 protein. The sample holds approximately 190,000 distinct CDR3 sequences, roughly 9% seen once. The sequenced material came from PBMCs. The receptors originated from a human donor in good health (CMV status not recorded). Some clones in this sample may be carry-over from other donors' samples.

In its sample, this clonotype was seen many times. This chain connects TRBV7-8 to TRBJ1-5, with a weak D call TRBD1 (5 bases). The CDR3 is 16 residues long. Trimming shortened V by 6 bases and J by 2 bases, and 17 bases separated the two germline ends. Germline V CDR1 and CDR2: SGHVS, FQNEAQ. CDR3: CASREQGRVGNQPQHF. The CDR3 nucleotides are TGTGCCAGCAGAGAGCAGGGTAGGGTCGGCAATCAGCCCCAGCATTTT.

The rearrangement joins TRBV11-2 to TRBJ2-1; perhaps TRBD2 as D (6 bases). The CDR3 spans 15 residues. The germline V and J ends were trimmed by 5 bases and 5 bases, with 16 bases remaining between them. Germline V CDR1 and CDR2: SGHAT, FQNNGV. CDR3 nucleotides: TGTGCCAGCAGCAGGCGGACTATTAGGGACAATGAGCAGTTCTTC. Protein product: CASSRRTIRDNEQFF.

This clonotype showed up many times. This chain uses TRBV28 with TRBJ1-1; D call uncertain. Germline V gene data show CDR1 as MDHEN and CDR2 as SYDVKM. The CDR3 is 13 residues long. Trimming took off 6 bases at V and 3 bases at J, with 11 bases between the two ends. The CDR3 sequence is CASSFRTDTEAFF. CDR3 in DNA: TGTGCCAGCAGCTTCAGGACGGACACTGAAGCTTTCTTT.

This clonotype appeared many times. The V gene is TRBV28, the J gene TRBJ1-6, with a tentative D call TRBD1 (6 bases). The CDR3 sequence is 15 residues long. The germline V and J ends were trimmed by 5 bases and 7 bases, with 15 bases remaining between them. Germline assignment: CDR1 MDHEN and CDR2 SYDVKM. CDR3 in DNA: TGTGCCAGCAGTACCCGTACAGGGAGAAATTCACCCCTCCACTTT. It is translated as CASSTRTGRNSPLHF.

The chain joins TRBV5-6 to TRBJ2-3; D not certain. V shed 0 bases and J shed 8 bases, with 7 bases lying between them. The CDR3 runs to 12 residues. Germline loops: CDR1 SGHDT, CDR2 YYEEEE. Here the CDR3 DNA reads TGTGCCAGCAGCTTGGGGGCGTCTACGCAGTATTTT. Encoded protein: CASSLGASTQYF.

The V and J genes are TRBV6-6 and TRBJ1-2, with D perhaps TRBD1 (5 bases). Germline lookup yields CDR1 MNHNY and CDR2 SVGAGI (reference sequence). The CDR3 extends over 14 amino acids. The ends were cut back, 3 bases at V and 8 bases at J, with 16 bases in the middle. In DNA form, the CDR3 reads TGTGCCAGCAGTTATCCCGGGACCTCCAACGGCTACACCTTC. Translated, it gives CASSYPGTSNGYTF.

Many counts were recorded for this clonotype. J is TRBJ2-4 and V is TRBV5-6; the D gene is possibly TRBD1 (6 bases). Germline CDR1 reads SGHDT; CDR2 reads YYEEEE. CDR3 length: 14 amino acids. V lost 4 bases and J 2 bases, leaving 10 bases between the germline ends. CDR3 nucleotides: TGTGCCAGCAGCCTGGGACACCCCAAAAACATTCAGTACTTC. It yields the protein CASSLGHPKNIQYF.

This clonotype occurred once. The chain has TRBV5-1 and TRBJ1-6; a weak D match, TRBD1 (5 bases). There are 14 residues in the CDR3. Germline CDR1 reads SGHRS; CDR2 reads YFSETQ. Trimming cost V 4 bases and J 7 bases, with 12 bases left between them. CDR3 nucleotide sequence: TGCGCCAGCAGCGAGGGACGGATGAATTCACCCCTCCACTTT. It specifies CASSEGRMNSPLHF.

This clonotype was found many times. The V and J genes are TRBV7-2 and TRBJ2-1, with D possibly TRBD1 on 6 matching bases. Germline values: CDR1 SGHTA, CDR2 FQGNSA. V lost 7 bases to trimming and J lost 1 base, with 11 bases between them. This CDR3 spans 14 amino acids. CDR3 bases: TGTGCCAGCACCCAGGGGAATTCCTACAATGAGCAGTTCTTC. Amino acids: CASTQGNSYNEQFF.

This clonotype was seen many times. The chain carries TRBV7-6 and TRBJ2-3, with 13 bases fitting TRBD2. CDR1 is SGHVS, CDR2 FNYEAQ, per germline. This CDR3 has 18 residues. Trimming at V came to 6 bases and at J to 2 bases, leaving 11 bases not matched to a gene. The CDR3, as DNA: TGTGCCAGCAGTCTAAAAACTAGCGGGAGGGGACTCACAGATACGCAGTATTTT. Amino acid sequence: CASSLKTSGRGLTDTQYF.

This clonotype has just a few counts. The chain employs TRBV27 and TRBJ2-7, with a weak D call TRBD1 (6 bases). CDR3 length: 13 amino acids. Germline assignment: CDR1 MNHEY and CDR2 SMNVEV (reference sequence). Trimming removed 5 bases at V and 3 bases at J, with 11 bases between. The CDR3 protein is CASSRGTNYEQYF. The DNA of the CDR3 is TGTGCCAGCAGTAGGGGGACAAACTACGAGCAGTACTTC.

The table lists this clonotype with many counts. J is TRBJ2-7 and V is TRBV7-9; 7 bases map to TRBD1. The CDR3 is made up of 14 amino acids. Trimming took 0 bases from V and 4 from J; bases not matched to a gene: 3. The V gene's germline CDR1 is SEHNR and CDR2 FQNEAQ (reference sequence). CDR3 coding DNA: TGTGCCAGCAGCTTAGCGGCAGGGGGTTACGAGCAGTACTTC. Encoded protein: CASSLAAGGYEQYF. Together with reference TRBV7-9 and TRBJ2-7, the CDR3 gives the full variable domain: DTGVSQNPRHKITKRGQNVTFRCDPISEHNRLYWYRQTLGQGPEFLTYFQNEAQLEKSRLLSDRFSAERPKGSFSTLEIQRTEQGDSAMYLCASSLAAGGYEQYFGPGTRLTVT.

This clonotype was counted a few times. The V call is TRBV2, the J call TRBJ2-1, with 12 nucleotides matching TRBD2. CDR3 length: 17 amino acids. With V trimmed by 7 bases and J by 6 bases, 13 bases remained unmatched. Germline loops: CDR1 SNHLY, CDR2 FYNNEI. CDR3 nucleotides: TGTGCCAGCACCTCCCTCCCCCTAGCGGGAGGGCCCAATGAGCAGTTCTTC. Its translation is CASTSLPLAGGPNEQFF.

The table lists this clonotype with many counts. This chain links TRBV7-2 with TRBJ1-1, with a tentative D call TRBD1 (5 bases). The CDR3 totals 14 residues. Deletions cut 2 bases from V and 3 bases from J, with 10 bases between. Germline CDR1 SGHTA, CDR2 FQGNSA. The CDR3 bases are TGTGCCAGCAGCTTACTGGGGGACCACACTGAAGCTTTCTTT. It yields the protein CASSLLGDHTEAFF.

The sample holds many counts of this clonotype. The V call is TRBV19, the J call TRBJ2-1; 11 positions match TRBD2. V was clipped by 3 bases and J by 9 bases; unmatched bases: 7. This CDR3 spans 15 amino acids. CDR1 and CDR2 (germline): LNHDA, SQIVND (reference sequence). The CDR3 DNA follows: TGTGCCAGTAGTATTTTAGCGGGAGGGCCGGGTGAGCAGTTCTTC. Translating it yields CASSILAGGPGEQFF.

The chain carries TRBV6-2 or TRBV6-3 and TRBJ2-5, with 11 bases matching TRBD2. V lost 6 bases, J lost 5 bases, and 8 bases stayed unmatched. Germline V gives CDR1 MNHEY, CDR2 SVGEGT. This CDR3 contains 15 residues. DNA of the CDR3: TGTGCCAGCAGCGAACTAGCGGGGGTCCCGGAGACCCAGTACTTC. Translation: CASSELAGVPETQYF.

This clonotype was counted ten times or more. The CDR3 here is CASSLAPNTEAFF. CDR3 bases: TGTGCCAGCAGCTTAGCCCCGAACACTGAAGCTTTCTTT. The chain couples TRBV7-2 to TRBJ1-1; D call uncertain. Between the trimmed V and J ends, which lost 0 bases and 1 base, there was a span of 3 bases. Germline lookup yields CDR1 SGHTA and CDR2 FQGNSA. This CDR3 has 13 amino acids.

This clonotype was recorded at least ten times. The gene calls are TRBV5-4 and TRBJ2-1; 7 nucleotides match TRBD2. The CDR3 is made up of 15 amino acids. The V segment lost 4 bases and the J segment 4 bases; nucleotides outside the gene matches: 8. Germline V gene sequence: CDR1 SGHNT, CDR2 YYREEE (reference sequence). The CDR3 nucleotides read TGTGCCAGCAGCCCGGGGAGGGCCCTGTACAATGAGCAGTTCTTC. It codes for CASSPGRALYNEQFF.

This clonotype was seen repeatedly, ten times or more. This chain uses TRBV20-1 with TRBJ1-5; TRBD1 matches at 7 bases. With 6 bases clipped from V and 5 bases from J, the junction kept 4 bases outside the gene matches. This CDR3 is 12 amino acids long. Germline CDR1 reads DFQATT; CDR2 reads SNEGSKA (reference sequence). The CDR3 here is CSAATGDQPQHF. The DNA of the CDR3 is TGCAGTGCGGCCACAGGGGATCAGCCCCAGCATTTT.

This clonotype has a count of ten or more. This chain joins TRBV7-2 and TRBJ1-2, with 7 bases that match TRBD1. J gave up 4 bases and V 6 bases, and 14 bases lay outside the gene matches. This CDR3 region has 16 residues. Looked up from germline, CDR1 is SGHTA and CDR2 is FQGNSA. The CDR3: CASSVGYEGQSYGYTF. In DNA form, the CDR3 reads TGTGCCAGCAGTGTAGGGTATGAGGGACAGAGCTATGGCTACACCTTC.

The gene calls are TRBV28 and TRBJ1-5; 9 bases align to TRBD1. CDR3 size: 15 residues. V was pared by 5 bases and J by 6 bases, with 8 bases of the junction left unmatched. From germline, CDR1 is MDHEN and CDR2 SYDVKM. CDR3 nucleotides: TGTGCCAGCAGTCCCCACCGACAGGGGGGTCAGCCCCAGCATTTT. It specifies CASSPHRQGGQPQHF.

This clonotype was seen ten or more times. Just one base apart from a much larger clone, this may be a read error. The V gene is TRBV6-1, the J gene TRBJ1-1; 9 bases are shared with TRBD1. CDR3 length equals 13 residues. Germline values: CDR1 MNHNS, CDR2 SASEGT. The trim removed 6 bases at V and 3 bases at J, leaving 2 bases unmatched. The DNA for the CDR3 is TGTGCCAGCAGAGGACAGGGGTACACTGAAGCTTTCTTT. This translates into CASRGQGYTEAFF.

This clonotype appeared many times. The genes are TRBV7-2 and TRBJ2-6; D might be TRBD1 (5 bases). The CDR3 has 18 amino acids. The germline CDR1 and CDR2 sequences are SGHTA and FQGNSA. Trimming cost V 4 bases and J 0 bases, with 16 bases left between them. The CDR3 loop reads CASSSTSGASSGANVLTF. In DNA, the CDR3 is TGTGCCAGCAGCTCCACCTCTGGGGCTAGCTCTGGGGCCAACGTCCTGACTTTC. The full variable domain, with the rest looked up from reference TRBV7-2 and TRBJ2-6, is GAGVSQSPSNKVTEKGKDVELRCDPISGHTALYWYRQSLGQGLEFLIYFQGNSAPDKSGLPSDRFSAERTGGSVSTLTIQRTQQEDSAVYLCASSSTSGASSGANVLTFGAGSRLTVL.

This clonotype showed up many times. V is TRBV2 and J is TRBJ2-4; the match to TRBD1 covers 9 bases. The germline V gene encodes CDR1 SNHLY and CDR2 FYNNEI. Unmatched junction bases numbered 12, after V lost 3 bases and J lost 3 bases. The CDR3 contains 18 residues. CDR3 loop: CASSDRQGGEGVKNIQYF. The CDR3 nucleotides read TGTGCCAGCAGTGATAGACAGGGGGGAGAAGGCGTCAAAAACATTCAGTACTTC.

This clonotype was found many times. The V and J genes are TRBV4-3 and TRBJ1-1, with D maybe TRBD1 (6 bases). Germline CDR1 reads LGHNA; CDR2 reads YSLEER. This CDR3 region has 14 residues. V lost 0 bases, J lost 5 bases, and 10 bases lay in between. As DNA, the CDR3 is TGCGCCAGCAGCCAAGATGTGAGGGGGACTGAAGCTTTCTTT. It codes for CASSQDVRGTEAFF.

The sample holds a few counts of this clonotype. The chain links TRBV28 to TRBJ2-3; unclear D gene. CDR1 and CDR2 from the germline V gene are MDHEN and SYDVKM. The CDR3 length is 13 residues. The V and J ends lost 6 bases and 3 bases respectively, with 10 bases between them. In DNA, the CDR3 is TGTGCCAGCAGAAAAATGTCAACAGATACGCAGTATTTT. It is translated as CASRKMSTDTQYF.

V is TRBV20-1 and J is TRBJ1-5; TRBD1 might be the D (6 bases). The CDR3 contains 13 residues. Trimming shortened V by 5 bases and J by 5 bases, and 13 bases separated the two germline ends. Looked up from germline, CDR1 is DFQATT and CDR2 is SNEGSKA (reference sequence). Written as DNA, the CDR3 is TGCAGTGCTGAGAGGGACATCGATCAGCCCCAGCATTTT. It translates to CSAERDIDQPQHF.